These 18 T cell receptor beta chains originate from one sample sequenced in a study of shared clonotypes between healthy human individuals. Sequencing used immunoSEQ multiplex PCR; TCRdb keeps in-frame clones, though not all of them. The sample records about 1.1 million clones, roughly 80% being singletons. The sequencing sample was made of memory CD4+ T cells from PBMCs. Described subset: CD45RA-negative fraction. These receptor sequences come from a young man in good health. Some clones in this sample may be carry-over from other donors' samples.

The rearrangement joins TRBV5-4 to TRBJ2-7; TRBD2 aligns across 11 bases. Germline loops: CDR1 SGHNT, CDR2 YYREEE (reference sequence). The V and J ends lost 4 bases and 6 bases, in that order; junction bases with no gene match: 9. The CDR3 is made up of 15 amino acids. This CDR3 reads CASSRTGTSGREQYF. DNA of the CDR3: TGTGCCAGCAGCCGCACCGGGACTAGCGGTCGCGAGCAGTACTTC.

The table lists this clone with a count of one. The V gene is TRBV2, the J gene TRBJ2-3; D perhaps matches TRBD2 (5 bases). Germline CDR1 SNHLY, CDR2 FYNNEI. The V end was cut by 7 bases, the J end by 5 bases, with 16 bases between. The CDR3 runs to 14 residues. CDR3 protein: CASTLTGGEDTQYF. DNA for the CDR3: TGTGCCAGCACCCTCACCGGAGGTGAAGATACGCAGTATTTT.

This chain joins TRBV30 and TRBJ2-7, with 9 bases that match TRBD1. CDR3 length: 14 residues. V was clipped by 2 bases and J by 3 bases; unmatched bases: 5. CDR1 is GTSNPN, CDR2 SVGIG, per germline (reference sequence). The CDR3: CAWSLGTGIYEQYF. CDR3 bases: TGTGCCTGGAGTCTAGGGACAGGGATCTACGAGCAGTACTTC.

The chain has TRBV5-4 and TRBJ2-1, with TRBD2 matching over 11 bases. The germline gives CDR1 SGHNT, CDR2 YYREEE (reference sequence). This CDR3 spans 17 amino acids. V shed 0 bases, J shed 4 bases, and the junction held 6 bases outside the gene matches. This chain's CDR3 is CASSLGLAGGIYNEQFF. CDR3 sequence (DNA): TGTGCCAGCAGCTTGGGCTTAGCGGGAGGGATATACAATGAGCAGTTCTTC.

The chain recombines TRBV28 with TRBJ1-5; weak D call: TRBD1 (6 bases). This CDR3 comprises 15 residues. Germline V gene lookup returns CDR1 MDHEN and CDR2 SYDVKM. The germline V and J ends were trimmed by 3 bases and 3 bases, with 12 bases remaining between them. This chain's CDR3 is CASSFGQPNNQPQHF. CDR3 coding DNA: TGTGCCAGCAGTTTCGGACAGCCCAACAATCAGCCCCAGCATTTT.

The chain combines TRBV18 with TRBJ2-1; possibly TRBD1 for D (5 bases). CDR1 and CDR2 from the germline V gene are KGHSH and LQKENI. The CDR3 is 14 residues long. The V end was cut by 2 bases, the J end by 5 bases, with 10 bases between. The CDR3: CASSPSGINNEQFF. CDR3 DNA: TGTGCCAGCTCACCATCAGGGATCAACAATGAGCAGTTCTTC.

This clone was counted at least ten times. The same CDR3 arises from other DNA sequences in this sample as well. The chain has TRBV29-1 and TRBJ1-1; unclear D gene. The V end lost 4 bases, the J end lost 0 bases, and 6 bases lay between the germline ends. Per the germline V gene, CDR1 is SQVTM and CDR2 is ANQGSEA. This CDR3 region has 12 residues. CDR3 DNA sequence: TGCAGCGTTGGGACGGTGAACACTGAAGCTTTCTTT. It yields the protein CSVGTVNTEAFF.

This sequence joins TRBV7-9 and TRBJ1-3; D call uncertain. Germline assignment: CDR1 SEHNR and CDR2 FQNEAQ (reference sequence). CDR3 size: 14 residues. The V and J ends lost 0 bases and 3 bases respectively, with 6 bases between them. For the CDR3, the DNA is TGTGCCAGCAGCTTAGCGATCGTTGGAAACACCATATATTTT. This translates into CASSLAIVGNTIYF.

This clone appeared a few times. V usage is TRBV7-2 and J usage is TRBJ2-1; the D is unclear. CDR3 size: 12 residues. The V and J ends lost 3 bases and 7 bases respectively, with 7 bases between them. The germline V gene has CDR1 SGHTA and CDR2 FQGNSA. This CDR3 is CASSLTLNEQFF. The CDR3 bases are TGTGCCAGCAGCTTGACTCTGAATGAGCAGTTCTTC.

A word on this clone: Distinct nucleotide sequences in the sample also encode this CDR3. The chain uses TRBV28 and TRBJ2-3, with no clear D. The V and J ends lost 4 bases and 2 bases respectively, with 10 bases between them. The CDR3 loop spans 14 amino acids. Looked up from germline, CDR1 is MDHEN and CDR2 is SYDVKM. The CDR3 reads CASSYRTATDTQYF. The CDR3 coding sequence is TGTGCCAGCAGTTATCGGACGGCCACAGATACGCAGTATTTT. Full variable domain (rest looked up from reference TRBV28 and TRBJ2-3): DVKVTQSSRYLVKRTGEKVFLECVQDMDHENMFWYRQDPGLGLRLIYFSYDVKMKEKGDIPEGYSVSREKKERFSLILESASTNQTSMYLCASSYRTATDTQYFGPGTRLTVL.

V gene TRBV11-3 combines with J gene TRBJ2-3, with 7 bases matching TRBD1. The trim removed 3 bases at V and 3 bases at J, leaving 6 bases unmatched. The CDR3 has 15 amino acids. Germline V gene lookup returns CDR1 SGHNT and CDR2 YENEEA. The CDR3 is CASSLRQGSTDTQYF. As DNA, the CDR3 is TGTGCCAGCAGCTTGAGACAGGGCTCGACAGATACGCAGTATTTT. Combining the CDR3 with reference TRBV11-3 and TRBJ2-3 gives the whole variable domain EAGVVQSPRYKIIEKKQPVAFWCNPISGHNTLYWYLQNLGQGPELLIRYENEEAVDDSQLPKDRFSAERLKGVDSTLKIQPAELGDSAVYLCASSLRQGSTDTQYFGPGTRLTVL.

Only one count was recorded for this clone. The chain employs TRBV2 and TRBJ1-1; D may be TRBD1 (5 bases). The CDR3 totals 15 residues. Looked up from germline, CDR1 is SNHLY and CDR2 is FYNNEI. V was clipped by 0 bases and J by 10 bases, with 18 bases between them. The CDR3 coding sequence is TGTGCCAGCAGTGAAGCTCCGTTTATGATGGGGGGAGCTTTCTTT. This sequence encodes CASSEAPFMMGGAFF.

This clone was recorded only once. The chain combines TRBV6-5 with TRBJ1-3; weak D call: TRBD1 (6 bases). With 2 bases removed from V and 4 bases from J, the gap between germline ends came to 9 bases. The germline V gene has CDR1 MNHEY and CDR2 SVGAGI. The CDR3 runs 14 residues. The CDR3 loop is CASSYGGAGNTIYF. The CDR3, as DNA: TGTGCCAGCAGTTACGGGGGCGCCGGAAACACCATATATTTT.

The genes are TRBV7-9 and TRBJ2-3; D is unresolved. Germline CDR1 SEHNR, CDR2 FQNEAQ (reference sequence). V lost 1 base, J lost 5 bases, and 13 bases lay in between. This CDR3 is built from 15 residues. The CDR3, as DNA: TGTGCCAGCAGCTTAGTACATGGCGTGGGAGATACGCAGTATTTT. Protein product: CASSLVHGVGDTQYF. Complete variable domain (other parts from reference TRBV7-9 and TRBJ2-3): DTGVSQNPRHKITKRGQNVTFRCDPISEHNRLYWYRQTLGQGPEFLTYFQNEAQLEKSRLLSDRFSAERPKGSFSTLEIQRTEQGDSAMYLCASSLVHGVGDTQYFGPGTRLTVL.

Notes on this clone: Other DNA sequences of this sample code for an identical CDR3. J is TRBJ2-5 and V is TRBV5-1, with 9 bases matching TRBD1. This CDR3 has 14 amino acids. V shed 5 bases and J 5 bases; nucleotides not matched to a gene: 7. Germline CDR1 and CDR2: SGHRS and YFSETQ. The CDR3 protein is CASSLGQGGETQYF. CDR3 bases: TGCGCCAGCAGTCTGGGACAGGGTGGCGAGACCCAGTACTTC.

V is TRBV21-1 and J is TRBJ1-2; the DNA was not used to check the table's D call, TRBD1. TRBV21-1 is labeled a pseudogene. The CDR3 has 13 amino acids. The CDR3 protein is CASSKSDRDGYTF. The CDR3, as DNA: TGTGCCAGCAGCAAATCGGACAGGGATGGCTACACCTTC.

This sequence joins TRBV28 and TRBJ2-7; D is unclear. There are 15 residues in the CDR3. V was pared by 2 bases and J by 6 bases, with 17 bases between. Germline values: CDR1 MDHEN, CDR2 SYDVKM. CDR3 sequence reads: CASSLLSPPQREQYF. The CDR3 bases are TGTGCCAGCAGTTTACTCTCCCCCCCGCAACGCGAGCAGTACTTC.

The chain couples TRBV2 to TRBJ2-1, with 15 bases lining up with TRBD2. This CDR3 has 16 residues. V was clipped by 6 bases and J by 6 bases; unmatched bases: 6. Germline CDR1 is SNHLY and CDR2 is FYNNEI. The CDR3 loop reads CASSRTSGRAANEQFF. The CDR3 coding sequence is TGTGCCAGCAGCCGGACTAGCGGGAGGGCGGCCAATGAGCAGTTCTTC.